This entry concerns a single T cell receptor beta chain. The sample is drawn from a study of blood T cell repertoires in COVID-19. Produced via immunoSEQ multiplex PCR; TCRdb's table is partial and in-frame only. The sample has some 300,000 clones, approximately 89% seen once. Material for sequencing was peripheral blood. This receptor was obtained from a woman in her thirties who had recovered from COVID-19.

CDR3 sequence: CASSWNRGSNYGYTF. DNA for the CDR3: TGCGCCAGCAGCTGGAACAGGGGAAGTAACTATGGCTACACCTTC. This sequence joins TRBV5-1 and TRBJ1-2; 7 bases are shared with TRBD1. The CDR3 length is 15 residues. Germline CDR1 and CDR2: SGHRS and YFSETQ. The junction had 6 bases not matched to a gene; V was cut back by 3 bases and J by 1 base.